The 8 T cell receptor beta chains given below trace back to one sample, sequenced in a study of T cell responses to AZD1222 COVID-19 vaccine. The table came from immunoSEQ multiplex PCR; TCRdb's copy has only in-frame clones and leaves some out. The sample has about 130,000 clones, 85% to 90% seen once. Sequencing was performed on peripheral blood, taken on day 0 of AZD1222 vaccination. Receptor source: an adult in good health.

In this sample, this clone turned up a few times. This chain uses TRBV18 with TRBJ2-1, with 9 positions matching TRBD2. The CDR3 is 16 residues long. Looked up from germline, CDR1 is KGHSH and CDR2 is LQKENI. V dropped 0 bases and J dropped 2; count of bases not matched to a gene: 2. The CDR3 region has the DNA TGTGCCAGCTCACCACCGGCGGGGGGGGCCTACAATGAGCAGTTCTTC. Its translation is CASSPPAGGAYNEQFF.

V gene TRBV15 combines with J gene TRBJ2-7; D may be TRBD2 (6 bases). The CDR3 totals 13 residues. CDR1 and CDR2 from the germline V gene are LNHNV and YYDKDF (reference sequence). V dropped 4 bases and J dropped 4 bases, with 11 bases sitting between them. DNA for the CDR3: TGTGCCACCAGCATGGGACTGCCATACGAGCAGTACTTC. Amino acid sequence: CATSMGLPYEQYF. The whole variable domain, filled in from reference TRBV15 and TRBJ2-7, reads DAMVIQNPRYQVTQFGKPVTLSCSQTLNHNVMYWYQQKSSQAPKLLFHYYDKDFNNEADTPDNFQSRRPNTSFCFLDIRSPGLGDTAMYLCATSMGLPYEQYFGPGTRLTVT.

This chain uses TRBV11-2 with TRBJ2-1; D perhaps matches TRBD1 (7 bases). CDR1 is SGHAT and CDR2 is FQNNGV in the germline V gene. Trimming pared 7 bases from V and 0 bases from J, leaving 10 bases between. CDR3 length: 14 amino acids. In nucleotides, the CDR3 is TGTGCCAGCAACCAGGGGGGCTCCTACAATGAGCAGTTCTTC. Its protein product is CASNQGGSYNEQFF.

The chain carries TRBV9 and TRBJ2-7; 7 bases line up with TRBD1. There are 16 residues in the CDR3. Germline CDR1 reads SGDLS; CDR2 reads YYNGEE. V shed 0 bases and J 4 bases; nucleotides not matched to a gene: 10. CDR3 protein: CASSVAEGQQLYEQYF. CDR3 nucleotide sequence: TGTGCCAGCAGCGTAGCTGAGGGACAGCAGCTTTACGAGCAGTACTTC.

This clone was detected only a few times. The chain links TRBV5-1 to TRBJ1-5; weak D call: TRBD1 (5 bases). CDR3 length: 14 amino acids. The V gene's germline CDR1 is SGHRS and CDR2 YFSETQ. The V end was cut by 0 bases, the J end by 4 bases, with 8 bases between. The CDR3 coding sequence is TGCGCCAGCAGCTTGGGACAGCAAAATCAGCCCCAGCATTTT. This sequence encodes CASSLGQQNQPQHF.

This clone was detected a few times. This chain's CDR3 is CASSMTGFGTGELFF. The CDR3 nucleotides are TGTGCCAGTAGTATGACAGGTTTCGGGACCGGGGAGCTGTTTTTT. The chain employs TRBV19 and TRBJ2-2; a weak D match, TRBD1 (6 bases). This CDR3 spans 15 amino acids. CDR1 and CDR2 (germline): LNHDA, SQIVND (reference sequence). Deletions cut 3 bases from V and 5 bases from J, with 13 bases between.

The CDR3 DNA sequence: TGTGCCAGCAGTTCCCGACAATCTGGAAACACCATATATTTT. Amino acids: CASSSRQSGNTIYF. This sequence joins TRBV6-5 and TRBJ1-3; unclear D gene. This CDR3 region has 14 residues. The V gene lost 4 bases and the J gene lost 1 base, with 8 bases spanning the gap. Looked up from germline, CDR1 is MNHEY and CDR2 is SVGAGI.

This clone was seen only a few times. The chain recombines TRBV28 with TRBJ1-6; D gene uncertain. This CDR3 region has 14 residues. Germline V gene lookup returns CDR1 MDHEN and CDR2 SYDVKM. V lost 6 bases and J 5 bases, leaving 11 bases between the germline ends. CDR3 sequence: CASRETRDNSPLHF. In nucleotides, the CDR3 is TGTGCCAGCAGGGAGACAAGGGATAATTCACCCCTCCACTTT.